Each of the 5 T cell receptor beta chains below was sequenced from the same sample in a study of cytomegalovirus exposure and HLA in healthy donors. PCR used 60 Vbeta primers and 13 Jbeta primers. TCRdb's copy holds only in-frame clones and misses some; the assay was immunoSEQ multiplex PCR. The sample has around 170,000 clones; approximately 85% are singletons. The sequenced sample was PBMCs. All receptors come from a young woman in good health and CMV-seronegative.

The chain combines TRBV10-3 with TRBJ2-5; D is ambiguous. The closer fit of TRBJ2-7 to the DNA end suggests the J call may be wrong. This CDR3 is built from 15 residues. Germline CDR1 and CDR2: ENHRY and SYGVKD. CDR3 coding DNA: TGTGCCATCAGTGAGAATGGGCAGATCACCTACGAGCAGTACTTC. Its protein is CAISENGQITYEQYF.

The J gene is TRBJ2-3, the V gene TRBV5-1; TRBD1 matches 8 bases. The junction had 11 bases not matched to a gene; V was cut back by 4 bases and J by 4 bases. CDR3 length: 16 residues. From germline, CDR1 is SGHRS and CDR2 YFSETQ. The CDR3 is CASSTGLRTGPDTQYF. CDR3 DNA sequence: TGCGCCAGCAGCACGGGGCTTCGGACAGGGCCAGATACGCAGTATTTT.

The chain couples TRBV27 to TRBJ1-2; no reliable D call. The V end was cut by 7 bases, the J end by 5 bases, with 5 bases between. The CDR3 loop spans 10 amino acids. Germline V gene data show CDR1 as MNHEY and CDR2 as SMNVEV (reference sequence). CDR3 in DNA: TGTGCCAGCACTCCTTATGGCTACACCTTC. Encoded protein: CASTPYGYTF.

This clone was recorded a few times. The rearrangement joins TRBV7-9 to TRBJ1-4; 7 nucleotides agree with TRBD1. Germline V gene sequence: CDR1 SEHNR, CDR2 FQNEAQ (reference sequence). With V trimmed by 3 bases and J by 7 bases, 2 bases remained unmatched. The CDR3 extends over 13 amino acids. The CDR3, as DNA: TGTGCCAGCAGCTTGACAGGGTTTGAAAAACTGTTTTTT. Its protein is CASSLTGFEKLFF.

With respect to this clone: One junction end disagrees with the germline gene, perhaps due to a read error. This chain links TRBV9 with TRBJ1-2; 8 bases match TRBD1. Germline values: CDR1 SGDLS, CDR2 YYNGEE. CDR3 length equals 14 residues. CDR3: CASRADRGNFGYTF. The CDR3 coding sequence is TGTGCCAGCAGAGCTGACAGGGGAAACTTTGGCTACACCTTC. The complete variable domain, with remaining parts taken from reference TRBV9 and TRBJ1-2, reads DSGVTQTPKHLITATGQRVTLRCSPRSGDLSVYWYQQSLDQGLQFLIQYYNGEERAKGNILERFSAQQFPDLHSELNLSSLELGDSALYFCASRADRGNFGYTFGSGTRLTVV.